Listed below are T cell receptor beta chains from one sample, sequenced in a study of cytomegalovirus exposure and HLA in healthy donors. Data came from immunoSEQ multiplex PCR; TCRdb stores just in-frame clones and leaves some out. The sample carries more than 95,000 clones, over 65% recorded once. Specimen: PBMCs. These receptors all stem from a middle-aged man in good health and CMV-seropositive. CDR3s include the opening cysteine and the closing phenylalanine or tryptophan. Each record gives: V gene, J gene, D gene, clone size, CDR3 DNA, CDR3 protein. D genes are given only for firm matches. Where a row states a size, it is once, few, many or the class of an expanded clone; other rows omit it.

v_call: TRBV30; j_call: TRBJ1-4; d_call: .; clone_size: .; cdr3_nt: TGTGCCTGGAGTCCGGCAGGAGGTGAAAAACTGTTTTTT; cdr3_aa: CAWSPAGGEKLFF
v_call: TRBV7-2; j_call: TRBJ1-6; d_call: .; clone_size: .; cdr3_nt: TGTGCCAGCAGCTTAGTGGGCGAAGGGACACATTCACCCCTCCACTTT; cdr3_aa: CASSLVGEGTHSPLHF
v_call: TRBV7-8; j_call: TRBJ2-3; d_call: .; clone_size: .; cdr3_nt: TGTGCCAGCAACTCACCGGGGTCCTCCACAGATACGCAGTATTTT; cdr3_aa: CASNSPGSSTDTQYF
v_call: TRBV9; j_call: TRBJ2-2; d_call: TRBD2; clone_size: .; cdr3_nt: TGTGCCAGCAGCGTAGCGTTAGCGGGAGGGCCCGGGGAGCTGTTTTTT; cdr3_aa: CASSVALAGGPGELFF
v_call: TRBV6-1; j_call: TRBJ1-3; d_call: TRBD1; clone_size: .; cdr3_nt: TGTGCCAGCAGTGGAAGACAGGGGGCGAGCTCTGGAAACACCATATATTTT; cdr3_aa: CASSGRQGASSGNTIYF
v_call: TRBV28; j_call: TRBJ1-4; d_call: .; clone_size: .; cdr3_nt: TGTGCCAGCCGGTCGACAGTGAATGAAAAACTGTTTTTT; cdr3_aa: CASRSTVNEKLFF
v_call: TRBV9; j_call: TRBJ2-7; d_call: TRBD2; clone_size: few; cdr3_nt: TGTGCCAGCAGCGTGGGGACTAGCGGAGACTACGAGCAGTACTTC; cdr3_aa: CASSVGTSGDYEQYF
v_call: TRBV10-3; j_call: TRBJ2-7; d_call: TRBD2; clone_size: once; cdr3_nt: TGTGCCATTTCGAAGCGGGGGGCCTACGAGCAGTACTTC; cdr3_aa: CAISKRGAYEQYF
v_call: TRBV6-1; j_call: TRBJ1-5; d_call: TRBD1; clone_size: .; cdr3_nt: TGTGCCAGCAGTGAAATCGCGGACAGGGGGTTCGACCAGCCCCAGCATTTT; cdr3_aa: CASSEIADRGFDQPQHF
v_call: TRBV10-3; j_call: TRBJ1-3; d_call: TRBD1; clone_size: .; cdr3_nt: TGTGCCATCACTCGTGCCCTTCTTACAGGGGCGGAGTACTCTGGAAACACCATATATTTT; cdr3_aa: CAITRALLTGAEYSGNTIYF
v_call: TRBV6-5; j_call: TRBJ2-1; d_call: TRBD2; clone_size: .; cdr3_nt: TGTGCCAGCAGTTCAAGACTAGCGGGGGACAATGAGCAGTTCTTC; cdr3_aa: CASSSRLAGDNEQFF
v_call: TRBV30; j_call: TRBJ1-1; d_call: TRBD1; clone_size: .; cdr3_nt: TGTGCCTGGAGGATGGGGGGCGGAGGGGGCGCGAGAACTGAAGCTTTCTTT; cdr3_aa: CAWRMGGGGGARTEAFF
v_call: TRBV30; j_call: TRBJ1-5; d_call: TRBD1; clone_size: .; cdr3_nt: TGTGCCTGGAGCAGGGGGACTGGCAATCAGCCCCAGCATTTT; cdr3_aa: CAWSRGTGNQPQHF
v_call: TRBV30; j_call: TRBJ2-7; d_call: .; clone_size: .; cdr3_nt: TGTGCCCGGGGGACTCCCCCCTACGAGCAGTACTTC; cdr3_aa: CARGTPPYEQYF
v_call: TRBV4-1; j_call: TRBJ2-2; d_call: .; clone_size: .; cdr3_nt: TGCGCCAGCAGCCATGAGGGCACCGGGGAGCTGTTTTTT; cdr3_aa: CASSHEGTGELFF
v_call: TRBV4-3; j_call: TRBJ2-3; d_call: TRBD1; clone_size: few; cdr3_nt: TGCGCCAGCAGCCAAGATCGGGCAGGGGGCGCAGATACGCAGTATTTT; cdr3_aa: CASSQDRAGGADTQYF
v_call: TRBV7-8; j_call: TRBJ2-1; d_call: .; clone_size: .; cdr3_nt: TGTGCCAGCAGCTTAGGGCCCGGGGACAATGAGCAGTTCTTC; cdr3_aa: CASSLGPGDNEQFF
v_call: TRBV5-4; j_call: TRBJ2-5; d_call: TRBD1; clone_size: .; cdr3_nt: TGTGCCAGCAGCATGGACAGGGGGAGGGAGACCCAGTACTTC; cdr3_aa: CASSMDRGRETQYF
v_call: TRBV7-2; j_call: TRBJ2-5; d_call: .; clone_size: .; cdr3_nt: TGTGCCAGCAGGGGAGTCCCGGAGACCCGGTACTTC; cdr3_aa: CASRGVPETRYF
v_call: TRBV29-1; j_call: TRBJ2-2; d_call: TRBD1; clone_size: .; cdr3_nt: TGCAGCGCCACACCAGGGGGCGGGGAGCTGTTTTTT; cdr3_aa: CSATPGGGELFF
v_call: TRBV14; j_call: TRBJ2-7; d_call: TRBD2; clone_size: .; cdr3_nt: TGTGCCAGCAGCCTGGGCGGGGGATTTAAGCAGTACTTC; cdr3_aa: CASSLGGGFKQYF
v_call: TRBV28; j_call: TRBJ1-5; d_call: TRBD1; clone_size: once; cdr3_nt: TGTGCCAGCAGTTTCGCGACAGGGTACAATCAGCCCCAGCATTTT; cdr3_aa: CASSFATGYNQPQHF
v_call: TRBV28; j_call: TRBJ1-2; d_call: .; clone_size: once; cdr3_nt: TGTGCCAGCAGATGGGACACCGACAACTATGGCTACACCTTC; cdr3_aa: CASRWDTDNYGYTF
v_call: TRBV5-4; j_call: TRBJ1-3; d_call: TRBD1; clone_size: once; cdr3_nt: TGTGCCAGCAGCTTGGGGGGACAGAGTGGAAACACCATATATTTT; cdr3_aa: CASSLGGQSGNTIYF
v_call: TRBV5-1; j_call: TRBJ2-7; d_call: TRBD1; clone_size: .; cdr3_nt: TGCGCCAGCAGCGCGACAGGGAGCTCCTACGAGCAGTACTTC; cdr3_aa: CASSATGSSYEQYF
v_call: TRBV7-3; j_call: TRBJ1-1; d_call: .; clone_size: .; cdr3_nt: TGTGCCAGCAGCTTAACGGGGGACAAGAACACTGAAGCTTTCTTT; cdr3_aa: CASSLTGDKNTEAFF
v_call: TRBV4-2; j_call: TRBJ2-7; d_call: .; clone_size: .; cdr3_nt: TGTGCCAGGCGGAGGGCCTTTGTCCACGAGCAGTACTTC; cdr3_aa: CARRRAFVHEQYF
v_call: TRBV6-5; j_call: TRBJ2-3; d_call: TRBD2; clone_size: .; cdr3_nt: TGTGCCAGCAGTTGGACTAGCGGAAGCACAGATACGCAGTATTTT; cdr3_aa: CASSWTSGSTDTQYF
v_call: TRBV20-1; j_call: TRBJ2-1; d_call: .; clone_size: .; cdr3_nt: TGCAGTGCTAGCGGAGTGAATGAGCAGTTCTTC; cdr3_aa: CSASGVNEQFF
v_call: TRBV7-6; j_call: TRBJ2-1; d_call: .; clone_size: .; cdr3_nt: TGTGCCAGCAGTTACAGCTCGGGGGGCGCGAACAACAATGAGCAGTTCTTC; cdr3_aa: CASSYSSGGANNNEQFF
v_call: TRBV6-5; j_call: TRBJ1-1; d_call: TRBD1; clone_size: .; cdr3_nt: TGTGCCAGCAGTTCGACAGGGAACATGAACACTGAAGCTTTCTTT; cdr3_aa: CASSSTGNMNTEAFF
v_call: TRBV6-1; j_call: TRBJ1-2; d_call: .; clone_size: .; cdr3_nt: TGTGCCAGCAGTGTGGCCACGAACTATGGCTACACCTTC; cdr3_aa: CASSVATNYGYTF
v_call: TRBV4-2; j_call: TRBJ2-2; d_call: TRBD2; clone_size: few; cdr3_nt: TGTGCCAGCAGCCCCTGGACTAGCGGGGCGACCGGGGAGCTGTTTTTT; cdr3_aa: CASSPWTSGATGELFF
v_call: TRBV28; j_call: TRBJ2-7; d_call: TRBD1; clone_size: .; cdr3_nt: TGTGCCGCCTTCCGGGACAGGGCTCACGAGCAGTACTTC; cdr3_aa: CAAFRDRAHEQYF
v_call: TRBV29-1; j_call: TRBJ2-7; d_call: .; clone_size: .; cdr3_nt: TGCAGCGGGACTGATACCTACGAGCAGTACTTC; cdr3_aa: CSGTDTYEQYF
v_call: TRBV6-5; j_call: TRBJ2-7; d_call: TRBD1; clone_size: once; cdr3_nt: TGTGCCAGCAGTCCAACCGGGACAGGGTCCTACGAGCAGTACTTC; cdr3_aa: CASSPTGTGSYEQYF
v_call: TRBV7-9; j_call: TRBJ2-7; d_call: .; clone_size: .; cdr3_nt: TGTGCCAGCAGCACCGGGACCTACGAGCAGTACTTC; cdr3_aa: CASSTGTYEQYF
v_call: TRBV7-8; j_call: TRBJ2-5; d_call: TRBD2; clone_size: .; cdr3_nt: TGTGCCAGCAGCGCGAAGGGACTAGCACTTAAGGGTCCCGAGACCCAGTACTTC; cdr3_aa: CASSAKGLALKGPETQYF
v_call: TRBV9; j_call: TRBJ2-2; d_call: .; clone_size: .; cdr3_nt: TGTGCCAGCAGCGGAGGGGGGGGACTCGGGACCGGGGAGCTGTTTTTT; cdr3_aa: CASSGGGGLGTGELFF
v_call: TRBV11-3; j_call: TRBJ1-1; d_call: .; clone_size: .; cdr3_nt: TGTGCCAGCAGCTCGGGCTTAGGGCAGGGTACTGAAGCTTTCTTT; cdr3_aa: CASSSGLGQGTEAFF
v_call: TRBV28; j_call: TRBJ2-3; d_call: .; clone_size: .; cdr3_nt: TGTGCCAGCAGTCCGGGGACATCTAGCACAGATACGCAGTATTTT; cdr3_aa: CASSPGTSSTDTQYF
v_call: TRBV4-1; j_call: TRBJ1-4; d_call: TRBD1; clone_size: few; cdr3_nt: TGCGCCAGCAGCCACCGTGGCGGGACAGGGCCAAATGAAAAACTGTTTTTT; cdr3_aa: CASSHRGGTGPNEKLFF
v_call: TRBV7-2; j_call: TRBJ2-3; d_call: .; clone_size: .; cdr3_nt: TGTGCCAGCAGCTTAGGGGGAGAAAAGGGAGATACGCAGTATTTT; cdr3_aa: CASSLGGEKGDTQYF
v_call: TRBV5-5; j_call: TRBJ2-5; d_call: TRBD2; clone_size: .; cdr3_nt: TGTGCCAGCAGCTTGGTAGCGGGTGAGACCCAGTACTTC; cdr3_aa: CASSLVAGETQYF
v_call: TRBV9; j_call: TRBJ1-6; d_call: TRBD1; clone_size: few; cdr3_nt: TGTGCCAGCAGCTGGACAGGGGCTAATTCACCCCTCCACTTT; cdr3_aa: CASSWTGANSPLHF
v_call: TRBV7-2; j_call: TRBJ1-2; d_call: .; clone_size: .; cdr3_nt: TGTGCCAGCAGCACGAGAGGCCTTGGACGGGGCTATGGCTACACCTTC; cdr3_aa: CASSTRGLGRGYGYTF
v_call: TRBV7-2; j_call: TRBJ1-4; d_call: .; clone_size: .; cdr3_nt: TGTGCCAGCAGCTTAGACAGAGCAACTAATGAAAAACTGTTTTTT; cdr3_aa: CASSLDRATNEKLFF
v_call: TRBV10-3; j_call: TRBJ2-1; d_call: TRBD2; clone_size: once; cdr3_nt: TGTGCCATCAGTGAGTCGAGGGGAGGGGACAATGAGCAGTTCTTC; cdr3_aa: CAISESRGGDNEQFF
v_call: TRBV7-5; j_call: TRBJ1-2; d_call: .; clone_size: .; cdr3_nt: TGTGCCAGAAGCTCCCGGGACACCCCTAACTATGGCTACACCTTC; cdr3_aa: CARSSRDTPNYGYTF
v_call: TRBV10-3; j_call: TRBJ1-1; d_call: .; clone_size: .; cdr3_nt: TGTGCCGCGAAACCCCGGGGGGACACTGAAGCTTTCTTT; cdr3_aa: CAAKPRGDTEAFF
v_call: TRBV6-1; j_call: TRBJ1-2; d_call: .; clone_size: .; cdr3_nt: TGTGCCAGCAGTCCCCGACCGGACAGCAACTATGGCTACACCTTC; cdr3_aa: CASSPRPDSNYGYTF
v_call: TRBV15; j_call: TRBJ2-1; d_call: TRBD2; clone_size: .; cdr3_nt: TGTGCCACCAGCAGAGATCGGCCTAGCGGCAATGAGCAGTTCTTC; cdr3_aa: CATSRDRPSGNEQFF
v_call: TRBV6-5; j_call: TRBJ2-7; d_call: TRBD1; clone_size: .; cdr3_nt: TGTGCCAGCAGTTACGGGGACAGGGGCTACGAGCAGTACTTC; cdr3_aa: CASSYGDRGYEQYF
v_call: TRBV6-6; j_call: TRBJ2-2; d_call: .; clone_size: .; cdr3_nt: TGTGCCAGCAGAAACTCAGGGGGCGGGGGCACCGGGGAGCTGTTTTTT; cdr3_aa: CASRNSGGGGTGELFF